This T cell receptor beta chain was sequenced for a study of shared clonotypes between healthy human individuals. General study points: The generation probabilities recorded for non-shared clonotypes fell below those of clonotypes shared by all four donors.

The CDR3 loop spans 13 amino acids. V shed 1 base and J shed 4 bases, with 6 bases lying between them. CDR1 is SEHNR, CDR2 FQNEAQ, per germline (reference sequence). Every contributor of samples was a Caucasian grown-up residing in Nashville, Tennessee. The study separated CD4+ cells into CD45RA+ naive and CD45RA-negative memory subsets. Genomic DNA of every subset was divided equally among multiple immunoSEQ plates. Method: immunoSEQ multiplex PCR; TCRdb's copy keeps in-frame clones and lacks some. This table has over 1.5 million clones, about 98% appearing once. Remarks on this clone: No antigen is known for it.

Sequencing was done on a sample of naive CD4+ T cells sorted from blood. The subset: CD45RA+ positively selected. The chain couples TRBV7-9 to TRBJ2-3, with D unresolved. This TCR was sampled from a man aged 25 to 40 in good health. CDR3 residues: CASSLDGSDTQYF. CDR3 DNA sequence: TGTGCCAGCAGCTTAGACGGGTCAGATACGCAGTATTTT.